The following is a TCR beta chain sequence with its context. Its antigen remains unknown. This entry belongs to a study of cytomegalovirus exposure and HLA in healthy donors. Study at large: In a previous analysis, some 120 million unique TCR beta sequences were found from approximately 180 million T cells. From donors who were HLA-typed, an early data release held 75 million to 85 million unique TCRs.

Overall study results and limits: Roughly uniform depth of sequencing across donors was assumed in presence/absence analyses.

Germline lookup yields CDR1 SGHRS and CDR2 YFSETQ. V was clipped by 0 bases and J by 4 bases, with 8 bases between them. The CDR3 is 15 residues long. The study ran its PCR with 60 Vbeta and 13 Jbeta primers. Profiling relied on immunoSEQ multiplex PCR, and the TCRdb table lists in-frame clones only, not all of them. The sample records 270,000 or so clones, about nine tenths being singletons. The source of this sequence is a girl aged 2 to 10 in good health and CMV-seronegative. V usage is TRBV5-1 and J usage is TRBJ2-6, with D perhaps matching TRBD1 (6 bases). Sequenced: PBMCs. CDR3 protein: CASSLDGTGANVLTF. For the CDR3, the DNA is TGCGCCAGCAGCTTGGATGGGACAGGGGCCAACGTCCTGACTTTC.